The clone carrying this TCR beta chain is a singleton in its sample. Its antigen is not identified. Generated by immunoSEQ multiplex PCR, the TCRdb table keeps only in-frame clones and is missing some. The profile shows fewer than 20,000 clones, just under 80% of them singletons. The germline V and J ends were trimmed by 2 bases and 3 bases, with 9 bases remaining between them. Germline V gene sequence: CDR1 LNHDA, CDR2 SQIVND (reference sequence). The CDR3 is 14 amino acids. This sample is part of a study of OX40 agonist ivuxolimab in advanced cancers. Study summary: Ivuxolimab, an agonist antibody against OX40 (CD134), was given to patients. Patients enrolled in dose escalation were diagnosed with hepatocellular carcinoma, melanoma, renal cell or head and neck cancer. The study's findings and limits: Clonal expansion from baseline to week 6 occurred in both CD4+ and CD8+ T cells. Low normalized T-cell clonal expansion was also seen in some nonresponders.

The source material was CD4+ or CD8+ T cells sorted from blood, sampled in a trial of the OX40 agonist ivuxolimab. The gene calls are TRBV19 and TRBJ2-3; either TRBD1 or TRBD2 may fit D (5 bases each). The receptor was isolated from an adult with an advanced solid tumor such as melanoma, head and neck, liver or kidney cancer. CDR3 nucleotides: TGTGCCAGTAGTATATGGGGGTTGACAGATACGCAGTATTTT. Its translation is CASSIWGLTDTQYF. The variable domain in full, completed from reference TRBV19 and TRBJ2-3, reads DGGITQSPKYLFRKEGQNVTLSCEQNLNHDAMYWYRQDPGQGLRLIYYSQIVNDFQKGDIAEGYSVSREKKESFPLTVTSAQKNPTAFYLCASSIWGLTDTQYFGPGTRLTVL.